These 15 T cell receptor beta chains originate from one sample sequenced in a study of patients and donors after allogeneic stem cell transplantation. TCRdb re-derived calls from the RT-PCR reads in MiXCR, one entry per CDR3 protein. The sample records approximately 150,000 distinct CDR3 sequences, 24% being singletons. The sample comprised blood, either unsorted or a sorted T cell fraction (not recorded which). The source of these receptors is a human donor who was either an allogeneic HSCT recipient or a stem cell or donor lymphocyte infusion donor (not recorded which). It is not recorded whose cells these are; they may come from a transplant donor.

The V call is TRBV5-4, the J call TRBJ1-2; D might be TRBD1 (6 bases). This CDR3 has 13 residues. CDR1 and CDR2 (germline): SGHNT, YYREEE (reference sequence). Trimming left V 4 bases short and J 12 bases short, with 19 bases between. The DNA for the CDR3 is TGTGCCAGCAGCACTCTCAGGACAGAGCAGAACACCTTC. It translates to CASSTLRTEQNTF.

This chain connects TRBV27 to TRBJ1-2; a weak D match, TRBD1 (6 bases). Per germline, CDR1 MNHEY and CDR2 SMNVEV (reference sequence). The V end lost 3 bases, the J end lost 4 bases, and 12 bases lay between the germline ends. The CDR3 sequence is 14 residues long. The CDR3 nucleotides read TGTGCCAGCAGTTTTATTAGAGGGGGCTATGGCTACACCTTC. Its protein is CASSFIRGGYGYTF.

Only a few counts were recorded for this clonotype. This chain connects TRBV25-1 to TRBJ2-1; D is perhaps TRBD2 (6 bases). Germline CDR1 and CDR2: MGHDK and SYGVNS. The CDR3 totals 14 residues. Trimming pared 2 bases from V and 14 bases from J, leaving 19 bases between. For the CDR3, the DNA is TGTGCCAGCAGTGAACCAGGGCTGGGCGGGGAGGAGTTCTTC. Translating gives CASSEPGLGGEEFF.

In this sample, this clonotype turned up many times. This CDR3 reads CASTRDRYYEQYF. The CDR3 coding sequence is TGTGCCAGCACCCGGGACAGATACTACGAGCAGTACTTC. The chain uses TRBV6-2 or TRBV6-3 and TRBJ2-7; 7 nucleotides agree with TRBD1. The V gene's germline CDR1 is MNHEY and CDR2 SVGEGT. The ends lost 7 bases at V and 3 bases at J; junction bases unmatched: 6. This CDR3 has 13 amino acids.

J is TRBJ2-1 and V is TRBV7-8; D remains unclear. The CDR3 length is 13 residues. Looked up from germline, CDR1 is SGHVS and CDR2 is FQNEAQ. V shed 5 bases and J shed 6 bases, with 11 bases lying between them. The CDR3 is CASSHPQRNEQFF. CDR3 DNA: TGTGCCAGCAGCCACCCACAGCGCAATGAGCAGTTCTTC.

CDR3 region: CATSGAASTDTQYF. Written as DNA, the CDR3 is TGTGCCACCAGTGGGGCAGCCTCCACAGATACGCAGTATTTT. The V gene is TRBV24-1, the J gene TRBJ2-3; the D is unclear. CDR3 size: 14 residues. The V and J ends lost 5 bases and 2 bases respectively, with 10 bases between them. Germline loops: CDR1 KGHDR, CDR2 SFDVKD.

This clonotype has a handful of counts. CDR3 DNA sequence: TGCAGCGCACATAACACCGGGGAGCTGTTTTTT. Protein product: CSAHNTGELFF. The rearrangement uses TRBV29-1 and TRBJ2-2; D gene ambiguous. Germline lookup yields CDR1 SQVTM and CDR2 ANQGSEA. The CDR3 runs to 11 residues. Trimming took off 7 bases at V and 2 bases at J, with 5 bases between the two ends.

This clonotype was detected many times. This rearrangement joins TRBV20-1 to TRBJ2-3; TRBD2 matches 11 bases. V lost 6 bases and J lost 1; bases outside the gene matches: 3. CDR1 and CDR2 from the germline V gene are DFQATT and SNEGSKA (reference sequence). The length of the CDR3 is 14 residues. The CDR3 loop is CSAPTSGGTDTQYF. The CDR3 bases are TGCAGTGCCCCGACTAGCGGGGGCACAGATACGCAGTATTTT.

The chain links TRBV27 to TRBJ2-7; 9 nucleotides agree with TRBD2. Trimming cost V 0 bases and J 1 base; bases outside gene matches: 10. Germline V gene data show CDR1 as MNHEY and CDR2 as SMNVEV (reference sequence). This CDR3 region has 18 residues. As DNA, the CDR3 is TGTGCCAGCAGTTTATCAGTTGCGGGAGGGCCTGAATCCTACGAGCAGTACTTC. Translating it yields CASSLSVAGGPESYEQYF.

The chain combines TRBV20-1 with TRBJ2-3, with D unclear. The V end lost 2 bases, the J end lost 6 bases, and 9 bases lay between the germline ends. CDR1 is DFQATT, CDR2 SNEGSKA, per germline (reference sequence). This CDR3 is built from 12 residues. The CDR3 spells CSARSLPDTQYF. CDR3 sequence (DNA): TGCAGTGCTAGATCCCTCCCCGATACGCAGTATTTT.

The chain recombines TRBV29-1 with TRBJ2-7; no reliable D call. Trimming removed 7 bases at V and 7 bases at J, with 11 bases between. The CDR3 extends over 10 amino acids. From germline, CDR1 is SQVTM and CDR2 ANQGSEA. This CDR3 is CSALQGEQYF. CDR3 nucleotide sequence: TGCAGCGCCTTACAAGGGGAGCAGTACTTC.

The V gene is TRBV4-1, the J gene TRBJ2-1; 7 bases are a match to TRBD1. CDR3 length: 17 residues. After removal of 4 bases from V and 2 bases from J, the junction contained 11 bases not matched to a gene. In germline, CDR1 is MGHRA, CDR2 YSYEKL. The CDR3 loop is CASSRRPGTEPYNEQFF. CDR3 coding DNA: TGCGCCAGCAGCCGAAGACCCGGGACAGAGCCCTACAATGAGCAGTTCTTC.

This clonotype was seen more than once but under ten times. The chain employs TRBV7-2 and TRBJ2-4; D unresolved. The V and J ends lost 1 base and 16 bases respectively, with 17 bases between them. The CDR3 length is 13 residues. Germline CDR1 is SGHTA and CDR2 is FQGNSA. The CDR3 loop is CASSLGAPTPLYF. The CDR3 DNA reads TGTGCCAGCAGCTTAGGTGCCCCCACGCCTCTCTACTTC.

This clonotype was picked up a small number of times. The rearrangement links TRBV29-1 to TRBJ1-2, with a weak D call TRBD1 (5 bases). The CDR3 has 13 amino acids. V was cut by 7 bases and J by 7 bases, with 19 bases left in between. The V gene's germline CDR1 is SQVTM and CDR2 ANQGSEA. The CDR3 loop is CSATGVRVSGYTF. In DNA form, the CDR3 reads TGCAGCGCCACAGGTGTCCGGGTTAGTGGCTACACCTTC.

This clonotype was seen a few times. This rearrangement joins TRBV29-1 to TRBJ1-1; 10 bases are a match to TRBD1. From germline, CDR1 is SQVTM and CDR2 ANQGSEA. The J segment lost 5 bases and the V segment lost 4 bases, leaving 4 bases of the junction unmatched. This CDR3 comprises 13 residues. The chain's CDR3 is CSVAPGQGTEAFF. The DNA of the CDR3 is TGCAGCGTTGCACCGGGACAGGGGACTGAAGCTTTCTTT.